The clone carrying this TCR beta chain was seen only a few times. The data belong to a study of blood T cells in healthy people across ages. The authors ran a second PCR of about 7 to 11 cycles using a sample-barcoded 5' primer and a J-beta primer mix. TCRdb recomputed calls from the 5' RACE reads with MiXCR, one row per CDR3 protein. Of roughly 900,000 distinct CDR3 sequences in the sample, roughly 26% were seen once. V was pared by 4 bases and J by 0 bases, with 4 bases of the junction left unmatched. Germline CDR1 is SEHNR and CDR2 is FQNEAQ (reference sequence). The CDR3 extends over 16 amino acids. Healthy Russian Caucasian donors spanned ages 6 to 90 years.

The sequence was obtained from an elderly woman in good health. The specimen sequenced was blood. V gene TRBV7-9 combines with J gene TRBJ1-1, with 11 nucleotides matching TRBD1. The CDR3 sequence is CASSYGTGGMNTEAFF. CDR3 nucleotide sequence: TGTGCCAGCAGCTACGGGACAGGGGGTATGAACACTGAAGCTTTCTTT.